This TCR beta chain appears in the sequencing data of a study of blood T cell repertoires in COVID-19. Per the germline V gene, CDR1 is SGHNT and CDR2 is YYREEE (reference sequence). This CDR3 contains 14 residues. Trimming stripped 0 bases from V and 2 bases from J, with 9 bases between. Sequencing was performed with immunoSEQ multiplex PCR; in TCRdb, only in-frame clones are kept and a portion is missing. The data contain 250,000 to 300,000 clones, about 90% of them singletons. Seattle cases were enrolled at active infection and followed longitudinally. This TCR was sampled from a woman in her thirties with COVID-19, enrolled during active disease. The chain combines TRBV5-4 with TRBJ2-7; D perhaps matches TRBD1 (6 bases). Sequenced input: peripheral blood. CDR3 region: CASSLAGDPYEQYF. DNA for the CDR3: TGTGCCAGCAGCTTGGCAGGGGATCCCTACGAGCAGTACTTC.